Listed below are T cell receptor beta chains from one sample, sequenced in a study of shared clonotypes between healthy human individuals. Produced via immunoSEQ multiplex PCR; TCRdb's table is partial and in-frame only. In the table there are hundreds of thousands of clones, 96% of which are singletons. The sequenced material came from naive CD8+ T cells sorted from blood. The receptors were gathered from a woman in her twenties or thirties in good health. The CDR3 runs from the conserved cysteine through the conserved F or W. A D gene is named only where the DNA matches it firmly. A clone size is listed for some rows: how often the clone was seen (once, few, many), or a class if it is expanded.

D	size	V	J	DNA	CDR3
-	-	TRBV7-9	TRBJ2-7	TGTGCCAGCAGCTTTGGGGACACGGAGCAGTACTTC	CASSFGDTEQYF
-	-	TRBV5-6	TRBJ2-7	TGTGCCAGCAGCGAGGACCGGGACTCCTACGAGCAGTACTTC	CASSEDRDSYEQYF
-	-	TRBV5-4	TRBJ2-7	TGTGCCAGCGGCGCTGTAGGCTCCTACGAGCAGTACTTC	CASGAVGSYEQYF
TRBD2	-	TRBV13	TRBJ2-7	TGTGCCAGCAGCCCTGGGGCGGGAGGTGGCGAGCAGTACTTC	CASSPGAGGGEQYF
-	once	TRBV4-2	TRBJ2-3	TGTGCCAGCAGCCAACTCGACCCCGGTACAGATACGCAGTATTTT	CASSQLDPGTDTQYF
TRBD2	-	TRBV28	TRBJ2-3	TGTGCCAGCAATATTCTAGCGGATCTAACAGATACGCAGTATTTT	CASNILADLTDTQYF
TRBD2	-	TRBV7-9	TRBJ2-7	TGTGCCAGCAGCCAGAAACTAGCGGAGAGCTCCTACGAGCAGTACTTC	CASSQKLAESSYEQYF
-	-	TRBV6-5	TRBJ1-4	TGTGCCAGCAGTCCGGACCCAAATGAAAAACTGTTTTTT	CASSPDPNEKLFF
-	-	TRBV5-4	TRBJ2-7	TGTGCCAGCAGTCTATCGACGGCCGCCTACGAGCAGTACTTC	CASSLSTAAYEQYF
-	-	TRBV20-1	TRBJ2-1	TGCAGTGCTAGGTTTGTATCGGAGCAGTTCTTC	CSARFVSEQFF
-	-	TRBV5-5	TRBJ2-3	TGTGCCAGCAGCCTATTGAACACAGATACGCAGTATTTT	CASSLLNTDTQYF
TRBD2	-	TRBV7-2	TRBJ2-2	TGTGCCAGCAGCTTTCTAGCGGGATACGCGAACACCGGGGAGCTGTTTTTT	CASSFLAGYANTGELFF
TRBD2	-	TRBV4-2	TRBJ2-7	TGTGCCAGCAGCCAAGACCGGACTAGCGGAGGGTTATCCTACGAGCAGTACTTC	CASSQDRTSGGLSYEQYF
TRBD1	once	TRBV19	TRBJ1-5	TGTGCCAGTAGTATAGGAAGGGGGGCGACAGGGGGCAATCAGCCCCAGCATTTT	CASSIGRGATGGNQPQHF
-	-	TRBV19	TRBJ2-3	TGTGCCAGTAGTTCCCAGCGCCTACTCACAGATACGCAGTATTTT	CASSSQRLLTDTQYF
TRBD2	-	TRBV5-1	TRBJ2-1	TGCGCCAGCAAAGGTTCGGGACTAGCGGACAATGAGCAGTTCTTC	CASKGSGLADNEQFF
-	-	TRBV6-5	TRBJ1-3	TGTGCCAGCAGGGCAGGCTCTGGAAACACCATATATTTT	CASRAGSGNTIYF
-	-	TRBV19	TRBJ2-7	TGTGCCAGTAGTACCGACAACGGTCCCTACGAGCAGTACTTC	CASSTDNGPYEQYF
-	-	TRBV19	TRBJ2-7	TGTGCCAGTAGTCACGGGAGAGGTTCCTACGAGCAGTACTTC	CASSHGRGSYEQYF
-	-	TRBV7-9	TRBJ2-2	TGTGCCAGCAGCTTAGTCTCAGGGGTTGGCACCGGGGAGCTGTTTTTT	CASSLVSGVGTGELFF
-	-	TRBV11-3	TRBJ1-1	TGTGCCAGCAGCCGTTTCTCTAGCTTCACTGAAGCTTTCTTT	CASSRFSSFTEAFF
TRBD2	once	TRBV7-7	TRBJ2-7	TGTGCCAGCAGCCAGCGGGAGGGCTCCTACGAGCAGTACTTC	CASSQREGSYEQYF
TRBD1	-	TRBV9	TRBJ2-1	TGTGCCAGCAGCGAGGGGGCGGCGAACAATGAGCAGTTCTTC	CASSEGAANNEQFF
TRBD1	-	TRBV5-4	TRBJ2-5	TGTGCCAGCAGCTCTGGGACAGTGGGTAAAGAGACCCAGTACTTC	CASSSGTVGKETQYF
-	-	TRBV5-6	TRBJ2-3	TGTGCCAGCAGCTTGTGGGGGTACACAGATACGCAGTATTTT	CASSLWGYTDTQYF
TRBD1	-	TRBV6-5	TRBJ2-7	TGTGCCAGCAGAACGGGGACAGGGGAATTTTACGAGCAGTACTTC	CASRTGTGEFYEQYF
-	once	TRBV30	TRBJ2-7	TGTGCCTGGAGTGAAGACCGCGAGTCGTACGAGCAGTACTTC	CAWSEDRESYEQYF
TRBD2	-	TRBV7-9	TRBJ2-1	TGTGCCAGCAGCTCTGGGGGCTCAGCGGGAGATCGGGATGAGCAGTTCTTC	CASSSGGSAGDRDEQFF
-	-	TRBV30	TRBJ2-5	TGTGCCTGGAGTACCACCGGGCCTACTATAAGGTACTTC	CAWSTTGPTIRYF
-	-	TRBV7-6	TRBJ2-2	TGTGCCAGCAGCTCGGGCGCGGGGAGCGGGGAGCTGTTTTTT	CASSSGAGSGELFF
TRBD1	once	TRBV4-1	TRBJ1-1	TGCGCCAGCAGCCAAATGGGACAGGGGCCCGCCACTGAAGCTTTCTTT	CASSQMGQGPATEAFF
TRBD1	-	TRBV7-9	TRBJ2-7	TGTGCCAGCAGCTTAAGTCGGAAACCGGGACAGGCCACCTACGAGCAGTACTTC	CASSLSRKPGQATYEQYF
-	-	TRBV7-9	TRBJ1-1	TGTGCCAGCAGCCAAAGTTCACAGGGATCCACTGAAGCTTTCTTT	CASSQSSQGSTEAFF
-	-	TRBV7-9	TRBJ2-7	TGTGCCAGCAGTCCTGAAGGGTCCTACGAGCAGTACTTC	CASSPEGSYEQYF
-	-	TRBV30	TRBJ2-1	TGTGCCTTCCGTGAAGAGGATATTGAGCAGTTCTTC	CAFREEDIEQFF
-	-	TRBV5-4	TRBJ2-3	TGTGCCAGCAGCTTGGGAGATACGCAGTATTTT	CASSLGDTQYF
-	-	TRBV29-1	TRBJ2-7	TGCAGCGTTGACTCGGGCTACGGATCCTACGAGCAGTACTTC	CSVDSGYGSYEQYF
TRBD2	-	TRBV10-3	TRBJ2-7	TGTGCCACCACCTCCTCGGTGGGAGGGCTGTCCTACGAGCAGTACTTC	CATTSSVGGLSYEQYF
TRBD2	-	TRBV6-6	TRBJ2-1	TGTGCCAGCAGTTACGGAAGAGTTCAAAGCGGGGATGAGCAGTTCTTC	CASSYGRVQSGDEQFF
TRBD1	-	TRBV5-6	TRBJ1-2	TGTGCCAGCAGCTCGATGACAGGGGGAGGTGGCTACACCTTC	CASSSMTGGGGYTF
TRBD1	-	TRBV5-6	TRBJ1-1	TGTGCCAGCCGACCGATGGACAGGGTGAGCACTGAAGCTTTCTTT	CASRPMDRVSTEAFF
-	-	TRBV25-1	TRBJ1-1	TGTGCCACCACGGGGAACACTGAAGCTTTCTTT	CATTGNTEAFF
TRBD2	-	TRBV4-1	TRBJ2-1	TGCGCCAGCAGCCAACCCCCGGCTGGGACTATCGAGCAGTTCTTC	CASSQPPAGTIEQFF
-	-	TRBV27	TRBJ2-1	TGTGCCAGCAGTTTCGGAACCTCAAGGGAGCAGTTCTTC	CASSFGTSREQFF
-	-	TRBV28	TRBJ2-7	TGTACCAGCAGTTCTTCCTCCTACGAGCAGTACTTC	CTSSSSSYEQYF
TRBD1	-	TRBV5-1	TRBJ2-7	TGCGCCAGCAGCCGAGACAGGGTCGAGGAATACGAGCAGTACTTC	CASSRDRVEEYEQYF
-	-	TRBV6-5	TRBJ1-4	TGTGCCAGCAGTTACAACGGACCAACTAATGAAAAACTGTTTTTT	CASSYNGPTNEKLFF
TRBD1	-	TRBV28	TRBJ1-5	TGTGCCAGCAGTTTAGGAGGGGGCAACGTGGGTGTAGCCTGGATCAATCAGCCCCAGCATTTT	CASSLGGGNVGVAWINQPQHF
-	-	TRBV7-8	TRBJ1-5	TGTGCCAGCAGCTTAGAGGGCAGGTCCGGGGATCAGCCCCAGCATTTT	CASSLEGRSGDQPQHF
TRBD2	-	TRBV28	TRBJ2-3	TGTGCCAGCAGTTTATTTCGGGAGGCCACAGATACGCAGTATTTT	CASSLFREATDTQYF
-	once	TRBV6-5	TRBJ1-2	TGTGCCAGCAGTAGGGACGGCTACTATGGCTACACCTTC	CASSRDGYYGYTF
-	-	TRBV28	TRBJ2-1	TGTGCCAGCAACCCTGGGGGCCCCAATGAGCAGTTCTTC	CASNPGGPNEQFF
TRBD2	-	TRBV15	TRBJ2-7	TGTGCCACCAGCGAACCCGGACTAGCGGGAGGTGGGCAGTACTTC	CATSEPGLAGGGQYF